The present TCR beta chain was sequenced within a study of technical replicates of blood from several donors. Sequencing used immunoSEQ multiplex PCR; TCRdb keeps in-frame clones, though not all of them. The repertoire holds more than 65,000 clones, with more than 80% as singletons. Germline V gene lookup returns CDR1 DFQATT and CDR2 SNEGSKA (reference sequence). V lost 6 bases, J lost 9 bases, and 4 bases stayed unmatched. The CDR3 extends over 11 amino acids. Sequenced: PBMCs. The rearrangement links TRBV20-1 to TRBJ2-4; 8 bases are shared with TRBD1. This TCR derives from a human donor in good health. Some clones in this sample may be carry-over from other donors' samples. CDR3 bases: TGCAGTGCCGAACAGGGGGTCATTCAGTACTTC. This codes for CSAEQGVIQYF.